The 6 T cell receptor beta chains below were found in one sample sequenced in a study of shared clonotypes between healthy human individuals. TCRdb's copy holds only in-frame clones and misses some; the assay was immunoSEQ multiplex PCR. The sample shows about 610,000 clones, about 97% of them seen only once. The specimen was naive CD4+ T cells sorted from blood. The subset is: CD45RA+ positively selected. These receptors came from a woman aged 25 to 39 in good health.

The chain links TRBV6-4 to TRBJ2-1; D might be TRBD2 (5 bases). The CDR3 covers 15 residues. Trimming removed 6 bases from V and 4 bases from J, with 16 bases in between. Germline assignment: CDR1 MRHNA and CDR2 SNTAGT. The CDR3 here is CASSRYAGGYNEQFF. The CDR3 bases are TGTGCCAGCAGCCGTTATGCGGGCGGTTACAATGAGCAGTTCTTC.

The chain joins TRBV5-8 to TRBJ2-1; either TRBD1 or TRBD2 may fit D (5 bases each). The CDR3 consists of 14 residues. The germline gives CDR1 SGHTS, CDR2 YDEGEE. V was cut by 4 bases and J by 6 bases, with 14 bases left in between. The CDR3 DNA sequence: TGTGCCAGCAGCCCGGGACGGACTTTCAATGAGCAGTTCTTC. It encodes CASSPGRTFNEQFF.

The V call is TRBV28, the J call TRBJ2-4; TRBD2 is a possible D gene (7 bases). Trimming stripped 4 bases from V and 8 bases from J, with 15 bases between. The CDR3 spans 14 residues. Germline lookup yields CDR1 MDHEN and CDR2 SYDVKM. The DNA for the CDR3 is TGTGCCAGCAGTTACGGACTAGGGGGGGACATTCAGTACTTC. As protein: CASSYGLGGDIQYF.

The rearrangement uses TRBV7-2 and TRBJ2-2; unclear D gene. The CDR3 consists of 12 residues. With 0 bases removed from V and 7 bases from J, the gap between germline ends came to 3 bases. Germline lookup yields CDR1 SGHTA and CDR2 FQGNSA. The CDR3 nucleotides are TGTGCCAGCAGCTTAGCTGGCGGGGAGCTGTTTTTT. It is translated as CASSLAGGELFF.

CDR3 coding DNA: TGTGCCAGCTCCCATAGCCTAGCGGGAGGGCCCCAAGAGACCCAGTACTTC. Its translation is CASSHSLAGGPQETQYF. This chain joins TRBV18 and TRBJ2-5, with TRBD2 matching 12 bases. Germline V gives CDR1 KGHSH, CDR2 LQKENI. With 6 bases clipped from V and 1 base from J, the junction kept 9 bases outside the gene matches. The CDR3 has 17 amino acids.

V usage is TRBV6-1 and J usage is TRBJ2-5; a weak D match, TRBD1 (6 bases). V dropped 6 bases and J dropped 5 bases, with 10 bases sitting between them. There are 12 residues in the CDR3. Germline V gene sequence: CDR1 MNHNS, CDR2 SASEGT. The DNA of the CDR3 is TGTGCCAGCAGAGGGCAGGGGGAGACCCAGTACTTC. It yields the protein CASRGQGETQYF.